This entry lists 3 T cell receptor beta chains sequenced from one sample in a study of T cells in Graves' hyperthyroidism and ophthalmopathy. Amplification of TCR beta CDR3 regions was performed using RNA transcripts as template. The HTBI primer set served for first-round RT-PCR of the TCR CDR3. One entry per CDR3 protein results from TCRdb running MiXCR on the multiplex PCR reads. Found here are 550,000 to 700,000 distinct CDR3 sequences, just over 45% of them singletons; the top ten hold 19%. The sample consisted of peripheral blood or thyroid tissue (not recorded which). These receptors were taken from an adult woman with Graves' disease, either hyperthyroidism or ophthalmopathy (not recorded which).

This clonotype was counted at least ten times. The V call is TRBV20-1, the J call TRBJ1-2; no clear D gene. Germline loops: CDR1 DFQATT, CDR2 SNEGSKA (reference sequence). V was cut by 3 bases and J by 3 bases, with 5 bases left in between. The CDR3 runs to 11 residues. In DNA, the CDR3 is TGCAGTGCTAGGTTAGACTATGGCTACACCTTC. Its protein product is CSARLDYGYTF.

This clonotype was recorded many times. The chain's CDR3 is CASSKIAGAINGYTF. The CDR3 bases are TGTGCCAGCAGCAAGATAGCAGGGGCTATAAATGGCTACACCTTC. The chain couples TRBV7-9 to TRBJ1-2, with TRBD1 as a possible D gene (6 bases). The CDR3 is 15 amino acids. The V end lost 5 bases, the J end lost 6 bases, and 19 bases lay between the germline ends. Per the germline V gene, CDR1 is SEHNR and CDR2 is FQNEAQ (reference sequence).

A remark on this clonotype: A much larger clone lies a single base off, so this may be a read error. The chain employs TRBV27 and TRBJ2-7; D gene ambiguous. Germline V gene sequence: CDR1 MNHEY, CDR2 SMNVEV (reference sequence). The CDR3 spans 13 residues. CDR3 residues: CASSLSKTYERYF. The CDR3 region has the DNA TGTGCCAGCAGTTTATCGAAAACCTACGAGCGGTACTTC.